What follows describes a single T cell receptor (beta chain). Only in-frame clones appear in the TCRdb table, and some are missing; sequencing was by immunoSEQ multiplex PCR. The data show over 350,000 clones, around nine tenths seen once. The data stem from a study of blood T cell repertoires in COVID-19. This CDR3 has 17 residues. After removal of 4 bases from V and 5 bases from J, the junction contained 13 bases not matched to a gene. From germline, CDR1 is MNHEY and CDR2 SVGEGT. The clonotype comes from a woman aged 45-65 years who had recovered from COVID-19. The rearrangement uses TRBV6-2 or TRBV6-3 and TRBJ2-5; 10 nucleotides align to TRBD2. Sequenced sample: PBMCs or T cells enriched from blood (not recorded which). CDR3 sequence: CASSSRLSGGARETQYF. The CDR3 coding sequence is TGTGCCAGCAGTTCCCGCCTCAGCGGGGGGGCCCGGGAGACCCAGTACTTC.